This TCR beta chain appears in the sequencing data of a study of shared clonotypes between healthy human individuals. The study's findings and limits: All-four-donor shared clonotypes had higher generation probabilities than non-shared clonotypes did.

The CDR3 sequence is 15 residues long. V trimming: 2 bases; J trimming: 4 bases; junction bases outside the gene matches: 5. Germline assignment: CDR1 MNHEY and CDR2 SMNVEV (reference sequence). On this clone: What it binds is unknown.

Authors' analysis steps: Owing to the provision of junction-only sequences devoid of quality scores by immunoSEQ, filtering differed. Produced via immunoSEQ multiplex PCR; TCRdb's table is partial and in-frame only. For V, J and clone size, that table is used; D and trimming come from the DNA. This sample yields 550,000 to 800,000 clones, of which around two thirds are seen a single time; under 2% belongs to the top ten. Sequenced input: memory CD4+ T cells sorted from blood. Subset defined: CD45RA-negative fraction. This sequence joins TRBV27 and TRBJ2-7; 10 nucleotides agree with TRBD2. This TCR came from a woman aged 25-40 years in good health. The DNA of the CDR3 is TGTGCCAGCAGTTTAATAGCGGGAGGTCTTTACGAGCAGTACTTC. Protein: CASSLIAGGLYEQYF.